This TCR beta chain was observed in a study of blood T cell repertoires in COVID-19. Profiling relied on immunoSEQ multiplex PCR, and the TCRdb table lists in-frame clones only, not all of them. This sample has roughly 330,000 clones; roughly 86% occur once, and the top ten carry about 1.6%. The length of the CDR3 is 14 residues. Per germline, CDR1 SQVTM and CDR2 ANQGSEA. Trimming cost V 3 bases and J 0 bases, with 9 bases left between them. The origin of this receptor is a woman between 50 and 59 years old with acute or convalescent COVID-19. Sequenced material: peripheral blood. The chain uses TRBV29-1 and TRBJ1-3; D gene ambiguous. In DNA form, the CDR3 reads TGCAGCGTTGATGGCTCAGACTCTGGAAACACCATATATTTT. The encoded protein is CSVDGSDSGNTIYF.